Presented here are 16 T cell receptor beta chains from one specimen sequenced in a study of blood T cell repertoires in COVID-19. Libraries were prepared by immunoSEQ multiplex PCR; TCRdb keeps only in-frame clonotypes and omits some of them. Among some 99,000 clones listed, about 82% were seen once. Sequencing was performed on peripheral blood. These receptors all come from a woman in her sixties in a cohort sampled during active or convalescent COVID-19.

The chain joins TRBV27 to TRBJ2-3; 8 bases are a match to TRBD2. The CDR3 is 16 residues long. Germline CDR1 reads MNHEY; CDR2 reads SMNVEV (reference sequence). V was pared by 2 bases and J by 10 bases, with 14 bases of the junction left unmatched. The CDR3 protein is CASSLREGLSGFAQYF. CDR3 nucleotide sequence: TGTGCCAGCAGTTTACGGGAGGGGCTGTCGGGTTTCGCGCAGTATTTT.

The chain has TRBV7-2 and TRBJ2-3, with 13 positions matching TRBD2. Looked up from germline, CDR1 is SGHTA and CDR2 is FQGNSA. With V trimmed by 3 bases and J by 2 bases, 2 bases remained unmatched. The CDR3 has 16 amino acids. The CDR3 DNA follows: TGTGCCAGCAGCTTGGGGACTAGCGGGGACACAGATACGCAGTATTTT. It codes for CASSLGTSGDTDTQYF.

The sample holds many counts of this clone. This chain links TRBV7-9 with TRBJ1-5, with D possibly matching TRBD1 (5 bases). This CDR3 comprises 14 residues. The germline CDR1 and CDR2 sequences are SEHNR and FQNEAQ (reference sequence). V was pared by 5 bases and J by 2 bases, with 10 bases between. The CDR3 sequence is CASSRQGRNQPQHF. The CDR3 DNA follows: TGTGCCAGCAGCCGTCAGGGCCGCAATCAGCCCCAGCATTTT. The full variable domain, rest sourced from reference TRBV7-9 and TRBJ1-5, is DTGVSQNPRHKITKRGQNVTFRCDPISEHNRLYWYRQTLGQGPEFLTYFQNEAQLEKSRLLSDRFSAERPKGSFSTLEIQRTEQGDSAMYLCASSRQGRNQPQHFGDGTRLSIL.

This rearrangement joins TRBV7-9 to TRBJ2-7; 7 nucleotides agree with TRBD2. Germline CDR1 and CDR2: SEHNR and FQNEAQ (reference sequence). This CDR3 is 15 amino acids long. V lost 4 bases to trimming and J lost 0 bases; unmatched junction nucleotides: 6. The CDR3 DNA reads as TGTGCCAGCAGCTACGCGGGGGTCTCCTCCTACGAGCAGTACTTC. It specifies CASSYAGVSSYEQYF.

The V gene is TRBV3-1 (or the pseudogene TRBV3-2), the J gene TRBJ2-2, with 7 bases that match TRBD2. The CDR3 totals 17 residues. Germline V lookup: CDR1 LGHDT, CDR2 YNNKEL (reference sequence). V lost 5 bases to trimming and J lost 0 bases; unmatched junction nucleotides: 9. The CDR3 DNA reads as TGTGCCAGCAGCGGGGGGGACGGCCTAGCGAACACCGGGGAGCTGTTTTTT. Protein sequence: CASSGGDGLANTGELFF.

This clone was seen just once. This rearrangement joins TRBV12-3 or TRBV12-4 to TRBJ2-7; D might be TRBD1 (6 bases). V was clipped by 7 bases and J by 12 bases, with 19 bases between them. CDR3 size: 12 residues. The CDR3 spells CASTLPGQTVYF. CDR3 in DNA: TGTGCCAGCACCCTTCCCGGACAGACCGTGTACTTC.

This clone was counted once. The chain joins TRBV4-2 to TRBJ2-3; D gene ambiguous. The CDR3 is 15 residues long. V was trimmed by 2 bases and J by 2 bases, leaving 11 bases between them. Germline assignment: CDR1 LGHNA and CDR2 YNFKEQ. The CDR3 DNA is TGTGCCAGCAGCCAAATCGGCCAGGACACAGATACGCAGTATTTT. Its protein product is CASSQIGQDTDTQYF.

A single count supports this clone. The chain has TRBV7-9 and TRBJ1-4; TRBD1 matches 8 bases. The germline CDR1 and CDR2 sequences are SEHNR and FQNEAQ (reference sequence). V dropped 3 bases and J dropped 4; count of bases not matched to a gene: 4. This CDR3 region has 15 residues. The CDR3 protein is CASSFSTGVNEKLFF. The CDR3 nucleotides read TGTGCCAGCAGCTTTTCGACAGGGGTTAATGAAAAACTGTTTTTT.

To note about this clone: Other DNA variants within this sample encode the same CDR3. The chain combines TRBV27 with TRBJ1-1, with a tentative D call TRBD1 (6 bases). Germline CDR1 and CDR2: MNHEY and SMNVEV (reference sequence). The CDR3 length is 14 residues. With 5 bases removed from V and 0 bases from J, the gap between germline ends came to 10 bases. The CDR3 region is CASSLDRVNTEAFF. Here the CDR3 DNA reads TGTGCCAGCAGTCTGGACAGAGTGAACACTGAAGCTTTCTTT.

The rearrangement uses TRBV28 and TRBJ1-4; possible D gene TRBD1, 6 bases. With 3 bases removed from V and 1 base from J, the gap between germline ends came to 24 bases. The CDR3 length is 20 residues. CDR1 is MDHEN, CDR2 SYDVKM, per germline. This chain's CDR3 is CASSFALGQGILRTNEKLFF. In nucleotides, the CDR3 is TGTGCCAGCAGTTTCGCCCTCGGCCAGGGGATCTTGAGAACTAATGAAAAACTGTTTTTT.

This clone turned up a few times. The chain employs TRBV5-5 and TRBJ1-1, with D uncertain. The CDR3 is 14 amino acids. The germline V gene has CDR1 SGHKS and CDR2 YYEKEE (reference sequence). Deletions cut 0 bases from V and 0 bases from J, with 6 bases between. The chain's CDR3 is CASSLGTVNTEAFF. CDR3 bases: TGTGCCAGCAGCTTGGGAACAGTGAACACTGAAGCTTTCTTT.

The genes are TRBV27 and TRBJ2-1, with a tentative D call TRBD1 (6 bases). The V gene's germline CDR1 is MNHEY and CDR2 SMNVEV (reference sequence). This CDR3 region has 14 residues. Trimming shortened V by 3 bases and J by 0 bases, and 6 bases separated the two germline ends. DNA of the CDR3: TGTGCCAGCAGTTTGGACAGCTCCTACAATGAGCAGTTCTTC. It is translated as CASSLDSSYNEQFF.

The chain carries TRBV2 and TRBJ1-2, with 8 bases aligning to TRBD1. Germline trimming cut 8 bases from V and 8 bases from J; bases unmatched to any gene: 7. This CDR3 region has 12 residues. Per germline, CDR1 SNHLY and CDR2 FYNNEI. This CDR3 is CASRTGLGGYTF. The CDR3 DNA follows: TGTGCCAGCCGGACAGGGTTGGGGGGCTACACCTTC.

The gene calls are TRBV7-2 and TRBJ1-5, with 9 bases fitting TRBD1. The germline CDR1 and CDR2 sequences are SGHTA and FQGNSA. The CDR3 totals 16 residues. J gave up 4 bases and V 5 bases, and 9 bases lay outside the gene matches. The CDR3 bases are TGTGCCAGCAGCCCCTTTACAGGGGGCCGTAATCAGCCCCAGCATTTT. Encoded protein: CASSPFTGGRNQPQHF.

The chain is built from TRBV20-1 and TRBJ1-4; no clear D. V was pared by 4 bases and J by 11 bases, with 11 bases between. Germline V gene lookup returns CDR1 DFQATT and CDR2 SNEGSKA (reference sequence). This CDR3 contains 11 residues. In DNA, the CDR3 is TGCAGTGCTAAATTAAGGGAGAAACTGTTTTTT. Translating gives CSAKLREKLFF.

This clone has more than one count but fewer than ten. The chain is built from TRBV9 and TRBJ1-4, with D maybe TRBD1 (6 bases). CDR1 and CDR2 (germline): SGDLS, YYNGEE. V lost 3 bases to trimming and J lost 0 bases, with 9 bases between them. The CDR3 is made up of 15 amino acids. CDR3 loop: CASSETGSTNEKLFF. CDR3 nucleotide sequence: TGTGCCAGCAGCGAAACAGGGTCAACTAATGAAAAACTGTTTTTT.